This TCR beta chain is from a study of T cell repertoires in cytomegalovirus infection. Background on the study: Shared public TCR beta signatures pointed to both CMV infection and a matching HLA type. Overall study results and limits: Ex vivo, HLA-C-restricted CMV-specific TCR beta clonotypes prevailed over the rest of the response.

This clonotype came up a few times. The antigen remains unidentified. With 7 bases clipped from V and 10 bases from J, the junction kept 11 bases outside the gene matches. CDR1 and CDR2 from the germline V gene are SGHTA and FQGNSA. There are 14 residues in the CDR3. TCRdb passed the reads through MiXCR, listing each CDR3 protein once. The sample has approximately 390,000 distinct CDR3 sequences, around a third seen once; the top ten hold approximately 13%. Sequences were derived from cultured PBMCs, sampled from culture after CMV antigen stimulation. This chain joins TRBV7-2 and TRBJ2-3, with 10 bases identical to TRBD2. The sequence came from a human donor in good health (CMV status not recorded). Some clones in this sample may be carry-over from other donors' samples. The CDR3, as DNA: TGTGCCAGCACCCCAAGCGGGAGGGCCAGCGCGCAGTATTTT. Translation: CASTPSGRASAQYF.